One and the same sample provided the 15 T cell receptor beta chains below, sequenced in a study of CD8+CD57+ T cells in acquired aplastic anemia. The TCR beta profiling, which covered VDJ combination and CDR3 sequence, was carried out using genomic DNA as the template. TCRdb re-derived calls from the reads in MiXCR, one entry per CDR3 protein. Of roughly 250,000 distinct CDR3 sequences listed, 82% are singletons. By flow cytometry, patients selected for sequencing had shown an expansion of CD8+CD57+ cells. The sequenced material came from sorted CD4+, CD8+, or CD8+CD57+ T cells (not recorded which) from PBMCs. These receptor sequences come from a human donor with aplastic anemia.

About this clonotype itself: One end of the junction fails to match germline, which may point to a read error. The V call is TRBV2, the J call TRBJ2-1; either TRBD1 or TRBD2 may fit D (5 bases each). Germline assignment: CDR1 SNHLY and CDR2 FYNNEI. This CDR3 contains 13 residues. As DNA, the CDR3 is TGTGCCAGCGGGGACGGGTGCACAGATGCGCAGTTTTTC. It yields the protein CASGDGCTDAQFF.

In the case of this clonotype: As the CDR3 is not closed by the conserved phenylalanine or tryptophan, this likely results from a read error. The DNA is omitted, as the CDR3 cannot be located on it reliably, and the CDR3 follows TCRdb's listing. The rearrangement joins TRBV7-9 to TRBJ1-2; the table's D call, TRBD1, has no DNA check behind it. The CDR3 contains 13 residues when both ends are counted. Germline values: CDR1 SEHNR, CDR2 FQNEAQ (reference sequence). CDR3 residues: CASSTGGGRAYPH.

Comments on this clonotype: The junction departs from the called germline gene at one end, perhaps through a read error. The V call is TRBV2, the J call TRBJ1-6, with D maybe TRBD1 (5 bases). Per the germline V gene, CDR1 is SNHLY and CDR2 is FYNNEI. This CDR3 is built from 16 residues. Here the CDR3 DNA reads TGTGCCAGCGGATTGGGGCCCGTCGTCTTTAATTCTCAACCTTTCTTT. Protein sequence: CASGLGPVVFNSQPFF.

This chain joins TRBV7-3 and TRBJ2-3; 9 bases are a match to TRBD2. V was pared by 6 bases and J by 6 bases, with 7 bases of the junction left unmatched. There are 14 residues in the CDR3. From germline, CDR1 is SGHTA and CDR2 FQGTGA. CDR3 nucleotides: TGTGCCAGCAGAATAGCGGGAGACCCCGATACGCAGTATTTT. As protein: CASRIAGDPDTQYF.

The CDR3 region has the DNA TGTGCCAGCAGCTTTACTAGCGGCTATGGCTACACCTTC. Translating it yields CASSFTSGYGYTF. The chain is built from TRBV5-4 and TRBJ1-2, with D uncertain. Germline CDR1 reads SGHNT; CDR2 reads YYREEE (reference sequence). CDR3 size: 13 residues. V lost 2 bases and J lost 4, with 9 bases in between.

V and J are TRBV11-3 and TRBJ2-3; D unclear. This CDR3 is built from 14 residues. CDR1 is SGHNT, CDR2 YENEEA, per germline. With 1 base removed from V and 6 bases from J, the gap between germline ends came to 11 bases. CDR3 protein: CASSLALRPDTQYF. The CDR3 coding sequence is TGTGCCAGCAGCTTAGCGCTAAGACCCGATACGCAGTATTTT. Looking up the rest from reference TRBV11-3 and TRBJ2-3 gives the full variable domain: EAGVVQSPRYKIIEKKQPVAFWCNPISGHNTLYWYLQNLGQGPELLIRYENEEAVDDSQLPKDRFSAERLKGVDSTLKIQPAELGDSAVYLCASSLALRPDTQYFGPGTRLTVL.

To note about this clonotype: A read error may account for a junction end that differs from germline. The rearrangement joins TRBV11-3 to TRBJ1-1; D might be TRBD1 (5 bases). Germline V gene lookup returns CDR1 SGHNT and CDR2 YENEEA. The CDR3 contains 15 residues. The CDR3 DNA reads as TGTGCCAGCAGCTTAGCTCTGACAGTGAACACTGAAGCTTGCTTT. Translation: CASSLALTVNTEACF.

As concerns this clonotype: At one boundary the junction diverges from the germline segment, which might be a read error. V gene TRBV7-9 combines with J gene TRBJ2-3, with 11 bases aligning to TRBD1. CDR3 length: 14 residues. In germline, CDR1 is SEHNR, CDR2 FQNEAQ (reference sequence). The CDR3 DNA is TGTGCCGGACAGGGGGCTAGGGAGACCCAGTACCACGGGTTT. The encoded protein is CAGQGARETQYHGF.

The chain carries TRBV15 and TRBJ2-1; TRBD1 or TRBD2 may be the D gene (5 bases each). This CDR3 is built from 16 residues. In germline, CDR1 is LNHNV, CDR2 YYDKDF (reference sequence). The germline V and J ends were trimmed by 3 bases and 5 bases, with 17 bases remaining between them. Written as DNA, the CDR3 is TGTGCCACCAGCAGGGGACGTGGGACGCACGACAATGAGCAGTTCTTC. As protein: CATSRGRGTHDNEQFF.

Concerning this clonotype: The junction and the germline gene differ at one end; a read error may be behind it. The chain combines TRBV7-2 with TRBJ2-3, with D perhaps matching TRBD1 (5 bases). From germline, CDR1 is SGHTA and CDR2 FQGNSA. This CDR3 contains 14 residues. CDR3 residues: CASSSLGVSQETQF. CDR3 DNA: TGTGCCAGCAGCTCCTTAGGGGTTAGCCAAGAGACCCAGTTT.

The gene calls are TRBV7-8 and TRBJ2-3, with D perhaps matching TRBD2 (6 bases). Trimming removed 0 bases at V and 10 bases at J, with 17 bases between. CDR3 length: 15 amino acids. The germline V gene has CDR1 SGHVS and CDR2 FQNEAQ. The CDR3 region is CASSLAGGAEAPQYF. The CDR3 nucleotides are TGTGCCAGCAGCTTAGCGGGAGGAGCCGAAGCGCCGCAGTATTTT.

This chain uses TRBV29-1 with TRBJ2-5; TRBD1 matches 8 bases. Germline V lookup: CDR1 SQVTM, CDR2 ANQGSEA. The length of the CDR3 is 13 residues. J gave up 5 bases and V 4 bases, and 6 bases lay outside the gene matches. CDR3 in DNA: TGCAGCGTTGTGATGACAGGGGCGGAGACCCAGTACTTC. It translates to CSVVMTGAETQYF. The full variable domain, completed using reference TRBV29-1 and TRBJ2-5, is SAVISQKPSRDICQRGTSLTIQCQVDSQVTMMFWYRQQPGQSLTLIATANQGSEATYESGFVIDKFPISRPNLTFSTLTVSNMSPEDSSIYLCSVVMTGAETQYFGPGTRLLVL.

The chain combines TRBV11-3 with TRBJ2-1, with TRBD2 as a possible D gene (5 bases). This CDR3 has 15 residues. V was clipped by 5 bases and J by 0 bases, with 11 bases between them. From germline, CDR1 is SGHNT and CDR2 YENEEA. The CDR3 reads CASSPQRTSYNEQFF. As DNA, the CDR3 is TGTGCCAGCAGCCCACAGCGGACCTCCTACAATGAGCAGTTCTTC.

To note about this clonotype: An end of the junction differs from the germline gene, which may be a read error. The J gene is TRBJ2-3, the V gene TRBV7-9, with D perhaps being TRBD1 or TRBD2 (5 bases each). The J call is in doubt because the DNA end fits TRBJ2-7 better. This CDR3 has 13 amino acids. Germline V gene data show CDR1 as SEHNR and CDR2 as FQNEAQ (reference sequence). CDR3 in DNA: TGCGCCAGCGGCCGAGGGGCCTCCTACGCGCAGTACTTC. Amino acids: CASGRGASYAQYF.

This chain uses TRBV7-8 with TRBJ2-7; TRBD1 matches 7 bases. CDR1 and CDR2 (germline): SGHVS, FQNEAQ. The CDR3 extends over 17 amino acids. Germline trimming cut 5 bases from V and 1 base from J; bases unmatched to any gene: 14. CDR3 sequence reads: CASSPSPGTALSYEQYV. The CDR3 DNA is TGTGCCAGCAGCCCGAGTCCCGGGACAGCCCTTTCCTACGAGCAGTACGTC.